This T cell receptor (beta chain) was sequenced for a study of identical twins. A remark on this clonotype: The antigen remains unidentified.

The V and J ends lost 4 bases and 6 bases respectively, with 13 bases between them. Per germline, CDR1 MGHDK and CDR2 SYGVNS. This CDR3 has 14 residues. TCRdb re-analysed the 5' RACE reads in MiXCR, keeping a single row per CDR3 protein. Among 240,000 or so distinct CDR3 sequences listed, about 13% were seen once. Findings and limits, study-wide: Zero-insertion analyses could be partly confounded by invariant MAIT and iNKT cells. Within monozygotic twins, out-of-frame TCR alpha sharing was underestimated by the models.

This sample also appeared in a second study, on yellow fever vaccine responses in identical twins.

The sequence was collected from a woman under 30 in good health. The source material was memory (CD45RO+) T cells sorted from blood. The chain links TRBV25-1 to TRBJ2-1, with D possibly being TRBD1 (6 bases). In DNA form, the CDR3 reads TGTGCCAGCAGTGGCCTCCGGGACACCAATGAGCAGTTCTTC. It encodes CASSGLRDTNEQFF.